This T cell receptor beta chain was captured in a study of cytomegalovirus exposure and HLA in healthy donors. Turning to the study itself: The approximately 120 validation repertoires used the same platform as the 500 to 700 first-cohort repertoires, a later analysis reported.

Profiled with immunoSEQ multiplex PCR; TCRdb holds only in-frame clones, not every one. The sample has under 300,000 clones, about 86% seen once. Germline loops: CDR1 SGHDN, CDR2 FVKESK. The ends were cut back, 1 base at V and 6 bases at J, with 7 bases in the middle. This CDR3 is built from 13 residues. The receptor's source is a woman aged 25 to 39 in good health and CMV-seropositive. Source material: PBMCs. This sequence joins TRBV14 and TRBJ2-4; weak D call: TRBD1 (6 bases). CDR3 protein: CASSQVQGNIQYF. The CDR3 region has the DNA TGTGCCAGCAGCCAAGTACAGGGAAACATTCAGTACTTC.